The clone carrying this T cell receptor beta chain has a single count. Its target is not known. Clones were sequenced by immunoSEQ multiplex PCR, and TCRdb holds only the in-frame ones, with some missing. The sample yields about 130,000 clones, approximately 92% seen once. The V gene end was trimmed by 6 bases and the J gene end by 7 bases; junction bases not matched to a gene: 9. The CDR3 runs 13 residues. Germline assignment: CDR1 MDHEN and CDR2 SYDVKM. The data belong to a study of cytomegalovirus exposure and HLA in healthy donors. Findings and limits, study-wide: Among TCR beta chains, those listed as cytomegalovirus-associated numbered over 150.

This TCR was sampled from a woman between 18 and 30 years old in good health and CMV-seronegative. The chain links TRBV28 to TRBJ2-7, with 7 bases identical to TRBD1. Source material: PBMCs. The CDR3 protein is CASRGDSLREQYF. CDR3 nucleotides: TGTGCCAGCAGGGGGGACAGCCTGAGGGAGCAGTACTTC.